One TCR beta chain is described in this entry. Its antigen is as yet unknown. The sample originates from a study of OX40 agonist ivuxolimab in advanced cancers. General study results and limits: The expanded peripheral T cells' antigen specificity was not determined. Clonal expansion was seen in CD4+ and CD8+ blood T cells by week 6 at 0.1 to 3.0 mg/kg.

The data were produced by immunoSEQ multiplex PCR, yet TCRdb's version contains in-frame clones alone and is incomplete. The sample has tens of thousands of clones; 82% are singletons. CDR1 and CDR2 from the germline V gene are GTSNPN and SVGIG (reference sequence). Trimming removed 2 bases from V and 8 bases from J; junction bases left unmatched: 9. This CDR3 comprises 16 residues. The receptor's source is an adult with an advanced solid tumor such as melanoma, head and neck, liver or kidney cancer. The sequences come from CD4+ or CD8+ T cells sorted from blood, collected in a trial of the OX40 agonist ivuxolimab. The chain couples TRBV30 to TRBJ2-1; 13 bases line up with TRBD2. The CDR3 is CAWSTSRTSGGDEQFF. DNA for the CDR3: TGTGCCTGGAGTACTTCTCGGACTAGCGGGGGCGATGAGCAGTTCTTC.